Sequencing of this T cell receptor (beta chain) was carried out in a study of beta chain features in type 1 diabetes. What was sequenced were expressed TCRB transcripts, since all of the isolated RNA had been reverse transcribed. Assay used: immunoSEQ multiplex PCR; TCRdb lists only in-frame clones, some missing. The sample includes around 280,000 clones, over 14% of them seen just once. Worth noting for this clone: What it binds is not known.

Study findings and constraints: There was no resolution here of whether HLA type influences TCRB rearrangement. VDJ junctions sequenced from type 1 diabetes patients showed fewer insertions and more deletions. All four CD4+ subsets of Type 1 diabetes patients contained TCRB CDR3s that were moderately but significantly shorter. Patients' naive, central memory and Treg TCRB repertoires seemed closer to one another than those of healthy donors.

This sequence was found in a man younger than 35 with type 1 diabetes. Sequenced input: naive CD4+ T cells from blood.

The CDR3 spells CATPGDSRSYEQYF. The CDR3 DNA sequence: TGTGCCACCCCAGGGGATAGCCGCTCCTACGAGCAGTACTTC. This rearrangement joins TRBV21-1 to TRBJ2-7; the table names TRBD1, a call not compared with the DNA. TRBV21-1 constitutes a pseudogene. The CDR3 runs to 14 residues.